A selection of T cell receptor beta chains follows, all from one sample in a study of human T cells and chemical hapten exposure. TCRdb analysed the RACE reads with MiXCR anew, one entry per CDR3 protein. Of tens of thousands of distinct CDR3 sequences listed, approximately 12% are singletons. This material consisted of whole blood, taken in connection with sensitization to the hapten diphenylcyclopropenone (DPC). All receptors derive from a woman aged 40 to 50 with alopecia areata. Some clones in this sample may be carry-over from other donors' samples. Each CDR3 is given without its conserved first and last residue. Fields, in order: V gene, J gene, CDR3 protein.

TRBV4-3	TRBJ2-2	ASSQDRQGTRELF
TRBV29-1	TRBJ1-2	SVSDRGRNYGYT
TRBV24-1	TRBJ2-2	ATSDLAEVGNTGELF
TRBV11-2	TRBJ1-6	ASSLRGALH
TRBV19	TRBJ2-2	ASSIRHRGILNTGELF
TRBV6-2/TRBV6-3	TRBJ2-1	ASSYYPGAYNEQF
TRBV5-4	TRBJ2-3	ASSLVVQGTDTQY
TRBV7-6	TRBJ2-1	ASSLPPGTPTSYNEQF
TRBV11-3	TRBJ2-7	ASSLGNSGGYEQY
TRBV7-9	TRBJ2-2	ASSSGQGYTGELF
TRBV4-2	TRBJ2-1	ASSQDPQAGSYNEQF
TRBV5-6	TRBJ2-1	ASSPRLNAGNNEQF
TRBV7-2	TRBJ2-5	ASSLTHRATTQY
TRBV6-4	TRBJ2-2	ASSPGGGDTGELF
TRBV11-2	TRBJ1-1	ASSLTGTSGTEAF
TRBV29-1	TRBJ1-2	SVLESRYGYT
TRBV12-3/TRBV12-4	TRBJ2-5	ASSSTGGVETQY
TRBV5-5	TRBJ2-6	ASSLVLRLALSGANVLT
TRBV28	TRBJ2-4	ASSLGASANIQY